These T cell receptor beta chains were read from a single sample in a study of spatial heterogeneity in lung cancer. TCRdb re-called the 5' RACE reads with MiXCR, one entry per CDR3 protein. The sample has roughly 12,000 distinct CDR3 sequences, roughly 15% seen once. The starting material was lung tumor tissue, obtained at surgery. These receptors all stem from a male donor with early-stage non-small cell lung cancer. The CDR3 runs from the conserved cysteine through the conserved F or W. The order of the fields is clone size, J gene, V gene, D gene, CDR3 DNA, CDR3 protein. A D gene is named only where the DNA matches it firmly. Clone size is not always given. Where it is, it says once, few, many or a class for expanded clones.

medium-sized | TRBJ2-1 | TRBV20-1 | TRBD1 | TGCAGTGCTCTACCGGGACAGGAGATTTACAATGAGCAGTTCTTC | CSALPGQEIYNEQFF
NA | TRBJ2-1 | TRBV4-3 | NA | TGCGCCAGCAGCCAAGAGGGGCAGAGAAACAATGAGCAGTTCTTC | CASSQEGQRNNEQFF
many | TRBJ2-1 | TRBV5-8 | NA | TGTGCCAGCAGCTTAGGAGAGGGATACAATGAGCAGTTCTTC | CASSLGEGYNEQFF
many | TRBJ2-1 | TRBV5-1 | NA | TGCGCCAGCAGCTTGGCCGGGGGCTGGAATGAGCAGTTCTTC | CASSLAGGWNEQFF
medium-sized | TRBJ2-1 | TRBV7-6 | NA | TGTGCCAGCAGCTTTCGGTCAAGCTCCTACAATGAGCAGTTCTTC | CASSFRSSSYNEQFF
few | TRBJ1-3 | TRBV29-1 | NA | TGCAGCGTTGAGTCAGAGCTTGGAAACACCATATATTTT | CSVESELGNTIYF
many | TRBJ1-5 | TRBV5-6 | NA | TGTGCCAGCAGCTTAAGAGGAGGGAAAGATCAGCCCCAGCATTTT | CASSLRGGKDQPQHF
many | TRBJ2-2 | TRBV20-1 | NA | TGCAGTGCTAGAATGATGGACAGTTCGAACACCGGGGAGCTGTTTTTT | CSARMMDSSNTGELFF
NA | TRBJ2-7 | TRBV5-1 | TRBD1 | TGCGCCAGCAAAGAGACAGGGGGCTACGAGCAGTACTTC | CASKETGGYEQYF
many | TRBJ1-2 | TRBV6-2/TRBV6-3 | NA | TGTGCCAGCAGATATAACAGGGTCGGCTATGGCTACACCTTC | CASRYNRVGYGYTF
NA | TRBJ2-2 | TRBV18 | NA | TGTGCCAGCTCACCATACACAGACACCGGGGAGCTGTTTTTT | CASSPYTDTGELFF
many | TRBJ2-3 | TRBV6-2/TRBV6-3 | TRBD2 | TGTGCCAGCAGTTCTTCCTCCGGACTAGCGGGGACCACAGATACGCAGTATTTT | CASSSSSGLAGTTDTQYF
many | TRBJ1-5 | TRBV20-1 | TRBD1 | TGCAGTGCCAGTAAGGGACAGTATAGCAATCAGCCCCAGCATTTT | CSASKGQYSNQPQHF